The TCR beta chain under discussion was sequenced for a study of T cells expressing NK-cell markers. Study-level information: Source material for TCR beta repertoires consisted of sorted CD3+CD56+NKG2C+, CD3+CD56+NKG2C- and CD3+CD56-NKG2C+ T cells.

Researchers built TCR beta cDNA using 5'RACE template switching with UMIs. TCRdb re-called the 5' RACE reads; one entry per CDR3 protein, DNA not given. The sample totals about 110,000 distinct CDR3 sequences; its top ten clones hold about 18%. The germline V gene encodes CDR1 SEHNR and CDR2 FQNEAQ (reference sequence). CDR3 length: 17 residues. Concerning this clonotype: Its antigen is unknown.

Findings and limits, study-wide: A few of the donors also had these clonotypes leading their CD3+CD56-NKG2C+ fraction.

The V gene is TRBV7-9, the J gene TRBJ2-6; TCRdb's D gene call, TRBD1, goes unchecked for lack of DNA. The TCR originated in a woman aged 18-70 years in good health. Sequenced input: blood T cells: a sorted CD56 or NKG2C T cell subset, CD4+ or CD8+ T cells, or bulk PBMC T cells (not recorded which). CDR3 sequence reads: CASSDRTHTSGANVLTF.